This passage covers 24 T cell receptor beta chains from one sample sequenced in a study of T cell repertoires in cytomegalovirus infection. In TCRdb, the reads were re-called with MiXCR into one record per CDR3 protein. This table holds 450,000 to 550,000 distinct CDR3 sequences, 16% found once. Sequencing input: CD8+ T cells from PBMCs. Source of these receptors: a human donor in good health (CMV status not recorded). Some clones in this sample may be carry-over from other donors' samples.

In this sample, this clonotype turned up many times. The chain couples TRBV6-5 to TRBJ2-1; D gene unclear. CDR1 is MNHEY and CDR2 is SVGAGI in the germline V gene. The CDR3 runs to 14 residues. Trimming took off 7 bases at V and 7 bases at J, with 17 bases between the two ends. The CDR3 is CASKKPAAGNEQFF. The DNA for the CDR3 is TGTGCCAGCAAGAAACCCGCGGCTGGAAATGAGCAGTTCTTC.

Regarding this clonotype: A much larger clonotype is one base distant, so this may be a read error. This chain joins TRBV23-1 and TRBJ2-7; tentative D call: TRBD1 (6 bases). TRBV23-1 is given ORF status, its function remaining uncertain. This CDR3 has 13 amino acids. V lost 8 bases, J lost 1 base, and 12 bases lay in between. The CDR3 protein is CASRNRVSYEQYF. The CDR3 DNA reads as TGCGCCAGCCGGAACAGGGTTTCCTACGAGCAGTACTTC.

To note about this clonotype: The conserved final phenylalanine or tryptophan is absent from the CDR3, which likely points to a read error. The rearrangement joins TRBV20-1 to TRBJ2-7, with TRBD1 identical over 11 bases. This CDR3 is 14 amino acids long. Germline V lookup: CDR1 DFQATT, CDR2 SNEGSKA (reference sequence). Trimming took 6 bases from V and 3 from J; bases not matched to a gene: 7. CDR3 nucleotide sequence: TGCAGTGCCCGATCCGGGACAGGGGGCTACGAGCAGTACTTA. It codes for CSARSGTGGYEQYL.

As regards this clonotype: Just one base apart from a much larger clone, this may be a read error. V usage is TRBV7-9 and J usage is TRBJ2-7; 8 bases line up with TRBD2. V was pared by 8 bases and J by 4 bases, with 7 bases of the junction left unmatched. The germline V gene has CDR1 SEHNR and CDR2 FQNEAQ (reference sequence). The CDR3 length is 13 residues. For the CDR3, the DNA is TGTGCCAGCGAACTAGCGGACATATACGAGCAGTACTTC. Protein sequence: CASELADIYEQYF.

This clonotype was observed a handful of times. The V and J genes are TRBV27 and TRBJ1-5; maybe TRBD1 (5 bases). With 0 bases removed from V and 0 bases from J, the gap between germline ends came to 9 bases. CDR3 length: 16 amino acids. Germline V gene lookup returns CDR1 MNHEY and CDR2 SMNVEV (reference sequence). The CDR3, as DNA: TGTGCCAGCAGTTTATCGGGACGGCATAGCAATCAGCCCCAGCATTTT. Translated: CASSLSGRHSNQPQHF.

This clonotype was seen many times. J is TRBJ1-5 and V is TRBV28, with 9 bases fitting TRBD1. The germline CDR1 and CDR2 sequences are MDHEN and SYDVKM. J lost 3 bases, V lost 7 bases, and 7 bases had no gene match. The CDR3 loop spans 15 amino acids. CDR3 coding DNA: TGTGCCAGCACCGGGACAGGGATCCCCAATCAGCCCCAGCATTTT. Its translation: CASTGTGIPNQPQHF.

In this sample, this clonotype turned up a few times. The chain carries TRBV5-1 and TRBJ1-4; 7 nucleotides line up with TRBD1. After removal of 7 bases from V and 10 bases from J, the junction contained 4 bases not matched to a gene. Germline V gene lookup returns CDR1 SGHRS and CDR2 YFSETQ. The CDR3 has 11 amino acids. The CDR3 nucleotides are TGCGCCAGCGGACAGGCCGGAAAACTGTTTTTT. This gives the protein CASGQAGKLFF.

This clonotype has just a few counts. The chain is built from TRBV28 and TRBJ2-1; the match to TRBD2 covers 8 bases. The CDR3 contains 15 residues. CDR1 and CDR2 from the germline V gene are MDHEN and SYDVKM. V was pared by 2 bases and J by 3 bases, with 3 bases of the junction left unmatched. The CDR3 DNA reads TGTGCCAGCAGTTTAGTAGCGGGGTTCTACAATGAGCAGTTCTTC. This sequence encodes CASSLVAGFYNEQFF.

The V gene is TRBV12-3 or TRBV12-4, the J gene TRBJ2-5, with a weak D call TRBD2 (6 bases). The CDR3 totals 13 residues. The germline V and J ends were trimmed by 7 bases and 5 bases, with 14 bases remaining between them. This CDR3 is CASTSAGGETQYF. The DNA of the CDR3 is TGTGCCAGCACCTCAGCGGGTGGCGAGACCCAGTACTTC.

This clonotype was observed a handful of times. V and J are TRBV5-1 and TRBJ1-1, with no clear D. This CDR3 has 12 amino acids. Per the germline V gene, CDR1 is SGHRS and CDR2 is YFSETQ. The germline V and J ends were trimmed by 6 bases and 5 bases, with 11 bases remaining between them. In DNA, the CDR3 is TGCGCCAGCACCTCCGAAGGGACTGAAGCTTTCTTT. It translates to CASTSEGTEAFF.

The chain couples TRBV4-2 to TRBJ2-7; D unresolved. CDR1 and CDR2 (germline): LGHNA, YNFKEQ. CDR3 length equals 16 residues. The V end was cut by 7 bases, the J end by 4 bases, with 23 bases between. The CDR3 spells CASNHSPVGGRYEQYF. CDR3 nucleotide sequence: TGTGCCAGCAACCATTCCCCTGTGGGTGGACGGTACGAGCAGTACTTC.

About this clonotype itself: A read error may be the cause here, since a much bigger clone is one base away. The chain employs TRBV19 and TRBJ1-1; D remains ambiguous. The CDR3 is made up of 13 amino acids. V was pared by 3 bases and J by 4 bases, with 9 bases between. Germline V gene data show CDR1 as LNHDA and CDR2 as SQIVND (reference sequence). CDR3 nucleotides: TGTGCCAGTAGTATCCCGCGTATCACTGAAGCTTTCTTT. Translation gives CASSIPRITEAFF.

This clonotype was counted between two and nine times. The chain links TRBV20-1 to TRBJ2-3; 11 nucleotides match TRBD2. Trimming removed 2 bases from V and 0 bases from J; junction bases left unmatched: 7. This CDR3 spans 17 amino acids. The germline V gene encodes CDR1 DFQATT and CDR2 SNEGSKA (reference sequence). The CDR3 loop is CSARPGTSGWSTDTQYF. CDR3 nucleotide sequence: TGCAGTGCTAGACCCGGGACTAGCGGTTGGAGCACAGATACGCAGTATTTT.

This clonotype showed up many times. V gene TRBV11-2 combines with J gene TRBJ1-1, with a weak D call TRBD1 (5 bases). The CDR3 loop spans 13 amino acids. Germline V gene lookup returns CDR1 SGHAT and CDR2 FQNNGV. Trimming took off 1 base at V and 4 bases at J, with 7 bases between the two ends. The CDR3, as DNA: TGTGCCAGCAGCTTAGTGGGGGGCACTGAAGCTTTCTTT. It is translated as CASSLVGGTEAFF.

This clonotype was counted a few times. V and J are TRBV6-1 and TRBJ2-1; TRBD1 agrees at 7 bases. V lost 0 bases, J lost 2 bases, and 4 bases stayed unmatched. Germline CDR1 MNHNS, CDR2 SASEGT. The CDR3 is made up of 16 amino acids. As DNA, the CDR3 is TGTGCCAGCAGTGAAGCGAGAGGGGGCCCCTACAATGAGCAGTTCTTC. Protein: CASSEARGGPYNEQFF.

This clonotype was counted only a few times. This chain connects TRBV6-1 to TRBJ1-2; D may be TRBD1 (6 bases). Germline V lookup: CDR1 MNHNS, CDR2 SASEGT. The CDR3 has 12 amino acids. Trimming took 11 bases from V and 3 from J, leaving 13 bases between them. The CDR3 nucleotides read TGTGCCGGAACAGGGTCGGACTATGGCTACACCTTC. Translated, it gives CAGTGSDYGYTF.

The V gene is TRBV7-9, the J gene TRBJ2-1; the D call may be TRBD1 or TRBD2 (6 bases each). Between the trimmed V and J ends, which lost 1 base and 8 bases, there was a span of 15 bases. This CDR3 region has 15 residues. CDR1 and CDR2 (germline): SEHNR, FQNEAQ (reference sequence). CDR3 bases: TGTGCCAGCAGCTTAGAGGGGGGAAGAGGCGATGAGCAGTTCTTC. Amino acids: CASSLEGGRGDEQFF.

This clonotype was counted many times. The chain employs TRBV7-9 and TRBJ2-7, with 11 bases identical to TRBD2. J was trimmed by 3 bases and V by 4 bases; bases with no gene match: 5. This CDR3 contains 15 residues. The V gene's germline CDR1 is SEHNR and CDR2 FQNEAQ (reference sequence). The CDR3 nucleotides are TGTGCCAGCAGCTCATCCGGGACTAGCGGCTACGAGCAGTACTTC. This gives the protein CASSSSGTSGYEQYF.

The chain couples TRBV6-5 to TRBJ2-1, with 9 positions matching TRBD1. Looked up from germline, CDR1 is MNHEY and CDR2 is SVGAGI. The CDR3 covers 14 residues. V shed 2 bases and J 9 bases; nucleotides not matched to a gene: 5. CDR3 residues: CASSYGDRDPEQFF. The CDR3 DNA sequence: TGTGCCAGCAGTTACGGGGACAGGGACCCTGAGCAGTTCTTC.

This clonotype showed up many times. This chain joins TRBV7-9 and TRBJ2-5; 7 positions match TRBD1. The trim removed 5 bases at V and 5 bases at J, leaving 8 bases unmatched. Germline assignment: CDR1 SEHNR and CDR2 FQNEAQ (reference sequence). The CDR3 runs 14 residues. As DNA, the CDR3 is TGTGCCAGCAGCCCGGACAGGAACATGGAGACCCAGTACTTC. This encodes CASSPDRNMETQYF. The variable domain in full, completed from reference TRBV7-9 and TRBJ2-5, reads DTGVSQNPRHKITKRGQNVTFRCDPISEHNRLYWYRQTLGQGPEFLTYFQNEAQLEKSRLLSDRFSAERPKGSFSTLEIQRTEQGDSAMYLCASSPDRNMETQYFGPGTRLLVL.

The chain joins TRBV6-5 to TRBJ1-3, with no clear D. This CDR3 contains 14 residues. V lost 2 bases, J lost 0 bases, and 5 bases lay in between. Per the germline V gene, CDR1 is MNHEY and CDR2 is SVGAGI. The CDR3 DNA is TGTGCCAGCAGTTACGGCGACTCTGGAAACACCATATATTTT. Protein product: CASSYGDSGNTIYF.

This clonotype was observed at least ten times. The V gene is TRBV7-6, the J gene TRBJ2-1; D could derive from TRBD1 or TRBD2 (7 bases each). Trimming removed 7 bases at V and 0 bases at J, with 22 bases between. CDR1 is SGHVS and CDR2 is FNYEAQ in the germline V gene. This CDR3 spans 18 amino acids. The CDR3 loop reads CASTPRGGGAFSYNEQFF. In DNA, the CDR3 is TGTGCCAGCACCCCCAGGGGGGGCGGGGCCTTCTCCTACAATGAGCAGTTCTTC. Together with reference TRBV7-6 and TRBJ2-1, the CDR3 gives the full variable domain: GAGVSQSPRYKVTKRGQDVALRCDPISGHVSLYWYRQALGQGPEFLTYFNYEAQQDKSGLPNDRFSAERPEGSISTLTIQRTEQRDSAMYRCASTPRGGGAFSYNEQFFGPGTRLTVL.

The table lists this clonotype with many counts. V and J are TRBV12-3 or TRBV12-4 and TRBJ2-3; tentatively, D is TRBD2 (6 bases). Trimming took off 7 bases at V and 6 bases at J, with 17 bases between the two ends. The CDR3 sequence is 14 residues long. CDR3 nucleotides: TGTGCCAGCACCTCCCCCTCTAGCGTCGATACGCAGTATTTT. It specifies CASTSPSSVDTQYF.

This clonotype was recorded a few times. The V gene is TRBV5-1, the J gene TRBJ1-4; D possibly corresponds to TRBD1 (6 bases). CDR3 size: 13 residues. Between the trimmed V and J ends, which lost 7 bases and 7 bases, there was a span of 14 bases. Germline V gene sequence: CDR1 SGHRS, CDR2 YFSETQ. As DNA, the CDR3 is TGCGCCAGCGCCGGACAGAATGTTGAAAAACTGTTTTTT. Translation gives CASAGQNVEKLFF.